The rows below give T cell receptor beta chains drawn from one sample of a study of monozygotic twins with inflammatory bowel disease. After re-calling the 5' RACE reads, TCRdb lists one entry per CDR3 protein, DNA absent. Its listing shows about 420,000 distinct CDR3 sequences. Sequenced material: blood. Receptor source: a human donor with ulcerative colitis or Crohn's disease, or a healthy co-twin of an affected twin (not recorded which). CDR3s include the opening cysteine and the closing phenylalanine or tryptophan.

V gene,J gene,CDR3 protein
TRBV6-6,TRBJ2-7,CASTSLYEQYF
TRBV11-2,TRBJ1-4,CASRLGGGLFF
TRBV20-1,TRBJ1-2,CSASFTSHYGYTF
TRBV24-1,TRBJ2-1,CATSDLRPRQFF
TRBV20-1,TRBJ2-1,CSAPTRAGTSVNNEQFF
TRBV20-1,TRBJ2-7,CSARVASGGRVTWYEQYF
TRBV11-2,TRBJ2-1,CASSLTGKQFF
TRBV12-3/TRBV12-4,TRBJ2-7,CASSFEVYEQYF
TRBV7-9,TRBJ1-4,CASSLAVLGSTNEKLFF
TRBV6-1,TRBJ2-7,CASSEYDTFYEQYF
TRBV13,TRBJ2-1,CASSLDRHNEQFF
TRBV7-2,TRBJ2-3,CASSLDAGSTDTQYF
TRBV9,TRBJ1-2,CASSVDVNYGYTF
TRBV14,TRBJ2-1,CASSQEVGNEQFF
TRBV4-2,TRBJ1-1,CASSQEWRSMNTEAFF
TRBV3-1,TRBJ1-1,CASRRFRGTEAFF
TRBV21-1,TRBJ2-1,CASSMEGVNEQFF
TRBV5-1,TRBJ1-1,CASSLGRVNTEAFF
TRBV3-1,TRBJ1-2,CASSRSGDPGYTF
TRBV4-2,TRBJ2-1,CASSQVAAGVRDEQFF
TRBV7-9,TRBJ1-5,CASSFGQGTYQPQHF
TRBV29-1,TRBJ1-1,CSAQAGPEAFF
TRBV7-9,TRBJ2-5,CASSKGLAFQETQYF
TRBV5-1,TRBJ2-7,CASSTRLAGVSEQYF
TRBV27,TRBJ2-2,CASSWGGESTGELFF
TRBV12-3/TRBV12-4,TRBJ1-3,CASSLTALSGNTIYF